The 2 T cell receptor beta chains given below trace back to one sample, sequenced in a study of T cell responses to AZD1222 COVID-19 vaccine. Libraries were prepared by immunoSEQ multiplex PCR; TCRdb keeps only in-frame clonotypes and omits some of them. This sample yields approximately 130,000 clones, of which over 75% are seen a single time; 7.2% belongs to the top ten. Sample: peripheral blood, taken on day 0 of AZD1222 vaccination. Source of these receptors: an adult in good health.

This chain links TRBV30 with TRBJ2-1; TRBD2 aligns across 14 bases. The V gene end was trimmed by 2 bases and the J gene end by 0 bases; junction bases not matched to a gene: 3. Per the germline V gene, CDR1 is GTSNPN and CDR2 is SVGIG (reference sequence). The CDR3 has 17 amino acids. CDR3 residues: CAWSKTSGRGSYNEQFF. As DNA, the CDR3 is TGTGCCTGGAGTAAGACTAGCGGGAGGGGCTCCTACAATGAGCAGTTCTTC.

V is TRBV21-1 and J is TRBJ2-2; the table names TRBD2, a call not compared with the DNA. TRBV21-1 is a known pseudogene. CDR3 length: 13 amino acids. CDR3 in amino acids: CASSGLAGGELFF. DNA of the CDR3: TGTGCCAGCTCGGGACTAGCGGGAGGGGAGCTGTTTTTT.